The 17 T cell receptor beta chains presented below share a single source sample, sequenced in a study of CD8 T cells in Susac syndrome (dated by TCRdb to 2018 to 2020). The protocol used for the library was the immunoSEQ multiplex PCR assay. RNA was extracted with the RNeasy kit and about 0.5 to 1 ug was reverse transcribed using random hexamers. The public sequencing data were trimmed at Q25 with fastp and processed into clonotypes with MiXCR by TCRdb, which kept only in-frame beta chains. Entries are consolidated by CDR3 protein sequence, retaining the most common genes and DNA. The sample table shows nearly 110,000 distinct CDR3 sequences, and around 94% are seen once. The ten largest account for 0.41% of the sample. The source material was CD8+ T cells from PBMCs. The receptors come from a human donor with Susac syndrome.

This chain links TRBV3-1 with TRBJ1-5, with 8 bases aligning to TRBD1. The CDR3 loop spans 15 amino acids. V lost 0 bases to trimming and J lost 4 bases; unmatched junction nucleotides: 2. Germline loops: CDR1 LGHDT, CDR2 YNNKEL (reference sequence). As DNA, the CDR3 is TGTGCCAGCAGCCAAGATTGGACAGGGAATCAGCCCCAGCATTTT. Protein sequence: CASSQDWTGNQPQHF. Full variable domain (remainder filled in from reference TRBV3-1 and TRBJ1-5): DTAVSQTPKYLVTQMGNDKSIKCEQNLGHDTMYWYKQDSKKFLKIMFSYNNKELIINETVPNRFSPKSPDKAHLNLHINSLELGDSAVYFCASSQDWTGNQPQHFGDGTRLSIL.

The CDR3: CASSGNEEEQFF. The CDR3 DNA reads as TGTGCCAGCAGCGGCAACGAGGAAGAGCAGTTCTTC. The rearrangement uses TRBV9 and TRBJ2-1; no definite D call. The germline V gene has CDR1 SGDLS and CDR2 YYNGEE. V lost 3 bases and J 10 bases, leaving 11 bases between the germline ends. The CDR3 has 12 residues.

The chain is built from TRBV7-8 and TRBJ2-5, with TRBD2 matching over 9 bases. CDR1 SGHVS and CDR2 FQNEAQ come from the germline V gene. V was clipped by 0 bases and J by 5 bases; unmatched bases: 7. The CDR3 extends over 16 amino acids. In DNA form, the CDR3 reads TGTGCCAGCAGCTTAGCGGTGCCTAGCGGGGAGGAGACCCAGTACTTC. Translation: CASSLAVPSGEETQYF.

This clonotype has only one observation. The chain links TRBV12-3 or TRBV12-4 to TRBJ2-1; 8 nucleotides match TRBD2. The CDR3 loop spans 14 amino acids. J lost 9 bases, V lost 3 bases, and 7 bases had no gene match. The CDR3 DNA reads TGTGCCAGCAGTTTGAGCGGGGGCCTCGGTGAGCAGTTCTTC. Protein product: CASSLSGGLGEQFF.

This clonotype was recorded a few times. The chain employs TRBV9 and TRBJ2-3, with D tentatively TRBD1 (6 bases). The germline V and J ends were trimmed by 8 bases and 1 base, with 14 bases remaining between them. This CDR3 comprises 14 residues. Germline CDR1 is SGDLS and CDR2 is YYNGEE. CDR3 sequence: CASSRGGGTDTQYF. The CDR3 DNA sequence: TGTGCCAGTTCCAGGGGCGGTGGCACAGATACGCAGTATTTT.

This clonotype was recorded only once. The gene calls are TRBV20-1 and TRBJ1-5; no firm D call. Germline lookup yields CDR1 DFQATT and CDR2 SNEGSKA (reference sequence). Between the trimmed V and J ends, which lost 2 bases and 8 bases, there was a span of 10 bases. There are 12 residues in the CDR3. The chain's CDR3 is CSARRPSEPQHF. The DNA for the CDR3 is TGCAGTGCTAGAAGGCCCTCGGAGCCCCAGCATTTT.

The rearrangement links TRBV9 to TRBJ2-1; D may match TRBD1 or TRBD2 (5 bases each). Germline V CDR1 and CDR2: SGDLS, YYNGEE. The V end lost 1 base, the J end lost 1 base, and 15 bases lay between the germline ends. The CDR3 has 17 residues. CDR3 nucleotides: TGTGCCAGCAGCGTACGGGGCCCCCAGGAGTCCTACAATGAGCAGTTCTTC. This encodes CASSVRGPQESYNEQFF.

DNA for the CDR3: TGCAGTGCAATAGGGCTAGGCTCTGGAAACACCATATATTTT. It translates to CSAIGLGSGNTIYF. The genes are TRBV20-1 and TRBJ1-3; no firm D call. The CDR3 extends over 14 amino acids. From germline, CDR1 is DFQATT and CDR2 SNEGSKA (reference sequence). V was cut by 6 bases and J by 0 bases, with 12 bases left in between.

The chain combines TRBV20-1 with TRBJ2-7; a possible D gene is TRBD2 (6 bases). There are 16 residues in the CDR3. V shed 6 bases and J shed 0 bases, with 21 bases lying between them. Looked up from germline, CDR1 is DFQATT and CDR2 is SNEGSKA (reference sequence). This chain's CDR3 is CSAIMRDGLNSYEQYF. In DNA form, the CDR3 reads TGCAGTGCGATCATGCGGGACGGCCTTAACTCCTACGAGCAGTACTTC.

V and J are TRBV9 and TRBJ1-3; D remains ambiguous. The CDR3 length is 11 residues. Looked up from germline, CDR1 is SGDLS and CDR2 is YYNGEE. Trimming stripped 0 bases from V and 5 bases from J, with 0 bases between. In nucleotides, the CDR3 is TGTGCCAGCAGCGTAGGAAACACCATATATTTT. This codes for CASSVGNTIYF. The full variable domain, in which reference TRBV9 and TRBJ1-3 provide the parts outside the CDR3, is DSGVTQTPKHLITATGQRVTLRCSPRSGDLSVYWYQQSLDQGLQFLIQYYNGEERAKGNILERFSAQQFPDLHSELNLSSLELGDSALYFCASSVGNTIYFGEGSWLTVV.

The V and J genes are TRBV12-3 or TRBV12-4 and TRBJ1-6; D not certain. The CDR3 covers 17 residues. The ends were cut back, 1 base at V and 9 bases at J, with 19 bases in the middle. The CDR3 nucleotides read TGTGCCAGCAGTTTAGGAAGGATCGGTCACCGAGGTTCACCCCTCCACTTT. Amino acids: CASSLGRIGHRGSPLHF.

The chain carries TRBV9 and TRBJ2-1; 12 bases agree with TRBD2. The V segment lost 5 bases and the J segment 9 bases; nucleotides outside the gene matches: 9. The CDR3 is made up of 15 amino acids. The V gene's germline CDR1 is SGDLS and CDR2 YYNGEE. CDR3 in DNA: TGTGCCAGCAGTCTGTCTAGCGGGGGGGCCCGTGAGCAGTTCTTC. It specifies CASSLSSGGAREQFF.

The rearrangement joins TRBV20-1 to TRBJ2-2, with TRBD1 matching 7 bases. V lost 6 bases, J lost 1 base, and 8 bases stayed unmatched. This CDR3 spans 15 amino acids. Per the germline V gene, CDR1 is DFQATT and CDR2 is SNEGSKA (reference sequence). The CDR3 sequence: CSAGSTGLNTGELFF. CDR3 nucleotides: TGCAGTGCGGGATCGACAGGGCTGAACACCGGGGAGCTGTTTTTT.

This rearrangement joins TRBV4-1 to TRBJ1-1, with D perhaps TRBD1 (6 bases). The length of the CDR3 is 17 residues. In germline, CDR1 is MGHRA, CDR2 YSYEKL. The V and J ends lost 5 bases and 8 bases respectively, with 27 bases between them. This CDR3 reads CASSSLRGTPRTPEAFF. The CDR3 DNA is TGCGCCAGCAGCTCTCTTAGGGGGACCCCTAGAACACCAGAAGCTTTCTTT.

The V gene is TRBV7-9, the J gene TRBJ2-3; the match to TRBD2 covers 11 bases. The CDR3 extends over 17 amino acids. V lost 2 bases and J lost 0; bases outside the gene matches: 4. Germline values: CDR1 SEHNR, CDR2 FQNEAQ (reference sequence). Written as DNA, the CDR3 is TGTGCCAGCAGCTTACCCAGACTAGCGGGGAGCACAGATACGCAGTATTTT. Encoded protein: CASSLPRLAGSTDTQYF.

The chain has TRBV9 and TRBJ2-3; D could derive from TRBD1 or TRBD2 (6 bases each). Trimming cost V 4 bases and J 3 bases, with 18 bases left between them. Per germline, CDR1 SGDLS and CDR2 YYNGEE. The CDR3 consists of 16 residues. The CDR3 loop is CASSPRGRLFTDTQYF. CDR3 bases: TGTGCCAGCAGCCCCCGGGGGCGCCTATTTACAGATACGCAGTATTTT.

V gene TRBV2 combines with J gene TRBJ2-5; D gene uncertain. The CDR3 contains 13 residues. Trimming took off 8 bases at V and 3 bases at J, with 13 bases between the two ends. Germline-derived CDR1 and CDR2 are SNHLY and FYNNEI. The CDR3 nucleotides are TGTGCCAGCTCCCGAGCCCCAAAAGAGACCCAGTACTTC. Translation gives CASSRAPKETQYF. The full variable domain, in which reference TRBV2 and TRBJ2-5 provide the parts outside the CDR3, is EPEVTQTPSHQVTQMGQEVILRCVPISNHLYFYWYRQILGQKVEFLVSFYNNEISEKSEIFDDQFSVERPDGSNFTLKIRSTKLEDSAMYFCASSRAPKETQYFGPGTRLLVL.